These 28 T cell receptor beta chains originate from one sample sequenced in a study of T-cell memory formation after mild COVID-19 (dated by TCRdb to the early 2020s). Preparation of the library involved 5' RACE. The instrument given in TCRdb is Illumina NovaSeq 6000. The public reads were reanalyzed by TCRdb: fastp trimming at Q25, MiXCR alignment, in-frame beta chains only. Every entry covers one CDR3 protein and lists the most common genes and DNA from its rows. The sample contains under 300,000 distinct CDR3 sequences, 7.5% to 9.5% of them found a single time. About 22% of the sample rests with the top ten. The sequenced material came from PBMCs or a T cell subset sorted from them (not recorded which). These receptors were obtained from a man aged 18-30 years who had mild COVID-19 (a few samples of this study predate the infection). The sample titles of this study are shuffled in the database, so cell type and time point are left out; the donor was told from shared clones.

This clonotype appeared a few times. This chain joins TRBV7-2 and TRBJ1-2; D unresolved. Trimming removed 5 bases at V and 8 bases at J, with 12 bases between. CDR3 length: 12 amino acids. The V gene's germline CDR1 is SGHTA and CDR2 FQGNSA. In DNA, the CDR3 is TGTGCCAGCAGCCCTTTAGACCGGGGCTACACCTTC. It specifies CASSPLDRGYTF.

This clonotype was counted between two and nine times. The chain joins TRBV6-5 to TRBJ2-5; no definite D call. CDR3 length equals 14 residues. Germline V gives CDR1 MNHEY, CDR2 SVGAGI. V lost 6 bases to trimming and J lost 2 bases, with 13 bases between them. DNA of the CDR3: TGTGCCAGCAGCCCCTTAGCCGAACAAGAGACCCAGTACTTC. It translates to CASSPLAEQETQYF.

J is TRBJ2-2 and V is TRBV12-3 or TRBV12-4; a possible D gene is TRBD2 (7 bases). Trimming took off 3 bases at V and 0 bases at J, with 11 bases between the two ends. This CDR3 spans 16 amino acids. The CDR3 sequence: CASSFEGGSNTGELFF. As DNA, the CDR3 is TGTGCCAGCAGTTTTGAGGGGGGGTCGAACACCGGGGAGCTGTTTTTT.

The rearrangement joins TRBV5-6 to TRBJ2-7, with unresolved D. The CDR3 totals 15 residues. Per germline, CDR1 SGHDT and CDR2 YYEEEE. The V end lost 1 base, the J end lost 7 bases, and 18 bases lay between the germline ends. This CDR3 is CASSLRRIGRREQYV. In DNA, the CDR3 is TGTGCCAGCAGCTTGAGGCGGATAGGCAGGAGAGAGCAGTACGTC.

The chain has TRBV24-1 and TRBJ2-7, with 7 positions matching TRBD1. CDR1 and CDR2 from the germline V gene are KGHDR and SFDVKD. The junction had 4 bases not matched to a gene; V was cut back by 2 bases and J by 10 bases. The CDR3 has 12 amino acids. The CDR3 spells CATSDSQGSQYF. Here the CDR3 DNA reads TGTGCCACCAGTGATTCACAGGGGTCTCAGTACTTC.

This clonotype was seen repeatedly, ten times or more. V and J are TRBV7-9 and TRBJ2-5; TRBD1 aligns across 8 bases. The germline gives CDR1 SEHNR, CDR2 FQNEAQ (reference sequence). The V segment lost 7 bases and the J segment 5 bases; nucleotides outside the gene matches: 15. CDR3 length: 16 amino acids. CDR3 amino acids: CASNSAPGGDRETQYF. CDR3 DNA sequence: TGTGCCAGCAATAGTGCCCCAGGGGGCGACCGGGAGACCCAGTACTTC.

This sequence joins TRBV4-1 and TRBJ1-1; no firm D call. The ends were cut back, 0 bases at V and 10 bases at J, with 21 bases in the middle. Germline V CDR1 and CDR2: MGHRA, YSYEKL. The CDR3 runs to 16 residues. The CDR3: CASSQDDQAATLVAFF. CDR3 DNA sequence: TGCGCCAGCAGCCAAGATGACCAGGCCGCGACATTAGTAGCTTTCTTT.

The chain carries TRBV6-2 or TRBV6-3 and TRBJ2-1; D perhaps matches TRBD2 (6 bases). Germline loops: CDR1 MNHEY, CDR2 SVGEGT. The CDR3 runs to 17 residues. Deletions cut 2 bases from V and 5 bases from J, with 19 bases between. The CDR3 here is CASSYHRGISGHNEQFF. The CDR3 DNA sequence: TGTGCCAGCAGTTACCACCGGGGTATTAGCGGCCACAATGAGCAGTTCTTC.

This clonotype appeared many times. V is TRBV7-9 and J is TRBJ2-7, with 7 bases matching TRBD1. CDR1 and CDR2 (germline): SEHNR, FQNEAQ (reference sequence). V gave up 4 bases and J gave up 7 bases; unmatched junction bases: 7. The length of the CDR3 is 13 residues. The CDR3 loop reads CASSSGTVPEQYF. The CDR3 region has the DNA TGTGCCAGCAGCTCCGGGACAGTCCCAGAGCAGTACTTC.

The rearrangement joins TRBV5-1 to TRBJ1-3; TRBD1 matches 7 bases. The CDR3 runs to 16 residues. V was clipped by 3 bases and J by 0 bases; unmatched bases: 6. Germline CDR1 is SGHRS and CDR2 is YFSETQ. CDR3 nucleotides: TGCGCCAGCAGCTCGCAGGGGGGTTACTCTGGAAACACCATATATTTT. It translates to CASSSQGGYSGNTIYF.

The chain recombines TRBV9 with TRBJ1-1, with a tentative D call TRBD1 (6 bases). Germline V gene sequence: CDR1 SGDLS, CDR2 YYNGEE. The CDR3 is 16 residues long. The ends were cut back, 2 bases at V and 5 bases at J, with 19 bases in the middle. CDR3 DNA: TGTGCCAGCAGCGTTCGACAGGACGGGGCAGGGACTGAAGCTTTCTTT. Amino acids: CASSVRQDGAGTEAFF.

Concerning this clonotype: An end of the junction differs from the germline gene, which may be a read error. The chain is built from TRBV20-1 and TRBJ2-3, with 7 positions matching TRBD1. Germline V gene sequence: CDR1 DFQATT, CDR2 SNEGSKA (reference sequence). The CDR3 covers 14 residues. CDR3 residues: CSAYPYQGTATQYF. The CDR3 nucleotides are TGCAGTGCCTATCCCTACCAGGGGACAGCTACGCAGTATTTT.

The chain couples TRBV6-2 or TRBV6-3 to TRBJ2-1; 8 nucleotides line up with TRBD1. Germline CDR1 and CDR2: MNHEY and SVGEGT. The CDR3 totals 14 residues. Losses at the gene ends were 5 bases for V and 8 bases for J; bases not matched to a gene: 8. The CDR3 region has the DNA TGTGCCAGCAGTCCCAGGACAGGGATGGATGAGCAGTTCTTC. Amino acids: CASSPRTGMDEQFF.

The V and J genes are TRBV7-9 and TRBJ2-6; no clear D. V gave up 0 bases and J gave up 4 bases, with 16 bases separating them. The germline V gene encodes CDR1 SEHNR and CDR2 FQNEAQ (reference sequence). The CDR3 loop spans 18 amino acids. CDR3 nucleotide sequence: TGTGCCAGCAGCTTAGCGCTGGGTTGGGAAAAGGGGGCCAACGTCCTGACTTTC. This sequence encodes CASSLALGWEKGANVLTF.

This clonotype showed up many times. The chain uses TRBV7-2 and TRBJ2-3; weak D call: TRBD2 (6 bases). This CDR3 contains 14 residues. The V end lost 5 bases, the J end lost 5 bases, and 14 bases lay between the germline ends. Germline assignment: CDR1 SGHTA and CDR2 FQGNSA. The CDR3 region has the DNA TGTGCCAGCAGCCGCCTGACGGGGGAAGATACGCAGTATTTT. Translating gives CASSRLTGEDTQYF.

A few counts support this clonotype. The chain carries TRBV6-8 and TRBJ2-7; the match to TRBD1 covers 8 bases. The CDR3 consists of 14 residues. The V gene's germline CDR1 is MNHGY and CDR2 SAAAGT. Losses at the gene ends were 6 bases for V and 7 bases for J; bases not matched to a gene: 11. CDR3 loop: CASRGGQGAGEQYV. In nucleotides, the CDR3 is TGTGCCAGCAGGGGCGGCCAGGGGGCGGGGGAGCAGTACGTC.

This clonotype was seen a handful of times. The CDR3 reads CASSQDSWETEAFF. CDR3 DNA sequence: TGCGCCAGCAGCCAAGATAGTTGGGAAACTGAAGCTTTCTTT. The V and J genes are TRBV4-1 and TRBJ1-1; D not certain. Trimming removed 0 bases from V and 5 bases from J, with 10 bases in between. The CDR3 runs 14 residues. Germline V gene sequence: CDR1 MGHRA, CDR2 YSYEKL.

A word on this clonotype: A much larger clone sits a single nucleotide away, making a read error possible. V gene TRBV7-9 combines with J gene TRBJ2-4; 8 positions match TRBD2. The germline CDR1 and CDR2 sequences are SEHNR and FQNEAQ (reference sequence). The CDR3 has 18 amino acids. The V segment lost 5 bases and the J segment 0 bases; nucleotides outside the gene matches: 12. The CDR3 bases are TGTGCCAGCAGCCTACCCACCCCGGGGGGGGTAGCCAAAAACATTCAGTACTTC. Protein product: CASSLPTPGGVAKNIQYF.

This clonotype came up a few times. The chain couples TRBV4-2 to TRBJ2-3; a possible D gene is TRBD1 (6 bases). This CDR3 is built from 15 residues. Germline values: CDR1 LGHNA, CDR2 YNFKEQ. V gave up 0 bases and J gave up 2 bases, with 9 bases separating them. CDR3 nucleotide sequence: TGTGCCAGCAGCCAAGAAGGGGGACCCACAGATACGCAGTATTTT. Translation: CASSQEGGPTDTQYF.

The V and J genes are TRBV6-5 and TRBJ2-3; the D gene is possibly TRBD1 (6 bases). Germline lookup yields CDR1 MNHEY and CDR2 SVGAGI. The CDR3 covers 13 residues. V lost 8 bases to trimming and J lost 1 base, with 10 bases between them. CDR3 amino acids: CASFEGGTDTQYF. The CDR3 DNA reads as TGTGCCAGCTTCGAGGGGGGCACAGATACGCAGTATTTT.

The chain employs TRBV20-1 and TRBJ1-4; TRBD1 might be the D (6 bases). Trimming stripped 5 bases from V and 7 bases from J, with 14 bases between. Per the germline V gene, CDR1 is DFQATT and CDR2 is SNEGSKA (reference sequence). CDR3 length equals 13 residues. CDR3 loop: CSAPGEIGEKLFF. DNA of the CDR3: TGCAGTGCTCCAGGGGAGATCGGTGAAAAACTGTTTTTT.

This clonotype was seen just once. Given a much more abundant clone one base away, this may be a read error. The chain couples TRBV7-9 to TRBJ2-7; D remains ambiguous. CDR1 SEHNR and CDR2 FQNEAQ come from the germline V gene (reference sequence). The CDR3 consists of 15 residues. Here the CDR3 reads CSSSLVGQRPYEQYV. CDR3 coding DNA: TGTTCCAGCAGCTTAGTCGGGCAGAGACCCTACGAGCAGTACGTC.

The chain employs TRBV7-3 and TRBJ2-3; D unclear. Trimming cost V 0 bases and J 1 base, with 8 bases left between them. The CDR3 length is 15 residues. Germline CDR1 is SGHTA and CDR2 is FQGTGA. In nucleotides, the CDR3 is TGTGCCAGCAGCTTAACTAATAGGGGCACAGATACGCAGTATTTT. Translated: CASSLTNRGTDTQYF.

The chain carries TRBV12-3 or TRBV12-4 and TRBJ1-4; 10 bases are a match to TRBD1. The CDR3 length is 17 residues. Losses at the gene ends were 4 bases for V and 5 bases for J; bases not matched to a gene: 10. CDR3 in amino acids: CASSWADRGRLNEKLFF. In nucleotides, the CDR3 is TGTGCCAGCAGTTGGGCCGACAGGGGGCGATTGAATGAAAAACTGTTTTTT.

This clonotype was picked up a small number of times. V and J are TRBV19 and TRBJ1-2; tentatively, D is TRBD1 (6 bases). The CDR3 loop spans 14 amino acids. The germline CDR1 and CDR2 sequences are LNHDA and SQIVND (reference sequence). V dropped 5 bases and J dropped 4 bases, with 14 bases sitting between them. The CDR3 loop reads CASSDTDRTYGYTF. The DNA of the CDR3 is TGTGCCAGTAGTGACACTGACAGGACCTATGGCTACACCTTC.

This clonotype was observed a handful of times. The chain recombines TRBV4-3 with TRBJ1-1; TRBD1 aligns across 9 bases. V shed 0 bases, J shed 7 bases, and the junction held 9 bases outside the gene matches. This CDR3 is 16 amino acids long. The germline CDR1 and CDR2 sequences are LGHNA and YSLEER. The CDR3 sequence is CASSQDPGQGPLEAFF. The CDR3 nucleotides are TGCGCCAGCAGCCAAGACCCGGGACAGGGTCCCCTTGAAGCTTTCTTT.

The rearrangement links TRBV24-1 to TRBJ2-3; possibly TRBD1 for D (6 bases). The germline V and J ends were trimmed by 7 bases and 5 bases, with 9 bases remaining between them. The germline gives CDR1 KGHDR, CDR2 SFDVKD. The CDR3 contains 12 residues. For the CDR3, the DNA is TGTGCCACCAGCTCCAGGGGAGATACGCAGTATTTT. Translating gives CATSSRGDTQYF.

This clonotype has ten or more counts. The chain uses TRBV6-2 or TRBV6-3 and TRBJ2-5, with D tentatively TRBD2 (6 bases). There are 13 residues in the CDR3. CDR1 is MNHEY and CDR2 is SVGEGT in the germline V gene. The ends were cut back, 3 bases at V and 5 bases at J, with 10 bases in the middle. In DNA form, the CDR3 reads TGTGCCAGCAGTTATTTCGGAGGGGAGACCCAGTACTTC. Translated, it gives CASSYFGGETQYF.